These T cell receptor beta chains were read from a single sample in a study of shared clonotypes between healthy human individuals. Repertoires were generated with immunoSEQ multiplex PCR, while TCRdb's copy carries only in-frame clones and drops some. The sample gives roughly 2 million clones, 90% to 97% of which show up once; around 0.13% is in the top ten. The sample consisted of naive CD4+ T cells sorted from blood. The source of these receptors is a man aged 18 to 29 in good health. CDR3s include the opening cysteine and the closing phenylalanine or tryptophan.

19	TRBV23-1	CASSQRLAGGPTRFHEQYF
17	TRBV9	CASSPTEGRELYNEQFF
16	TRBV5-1	CASSSGSSGGPDTQYF
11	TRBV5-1	CASSASYEQYF
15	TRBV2	CASSGTGHSNQPQHF
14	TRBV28	CASTQRTGTYEQYF
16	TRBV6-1	CASSATGLGTNEKLFF
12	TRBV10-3	CAIKSSGNTIYF
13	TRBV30	CAWAGTGSYEQYF
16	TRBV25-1	CASTPVGTGKITEAFF
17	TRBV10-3	CAISESGSRTGTDSQYF
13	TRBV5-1	CASSLQGSYEQYF
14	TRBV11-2	CASSLDRTGGTQYF
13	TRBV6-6	CASSYDEASPQHF
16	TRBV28	CASTMGGARGNSPLHF
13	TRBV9	CASSLGQVNGYTF
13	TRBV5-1	CATKVGVGETQYF
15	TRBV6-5	CASSYSRQGRTEAFF
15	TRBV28	CASSSPPTANTEAFF
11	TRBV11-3	CAKRQGYEQYF
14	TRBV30	CAWTSGRGSYEQYF
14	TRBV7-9	CASSSGQPAGEQYF
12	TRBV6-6	CASCILNTEAFF
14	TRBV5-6	CASRVRGESNEQFF
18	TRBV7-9	CASSSRGLAGGPYNEQFF
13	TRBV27	CASRRDPLYEQYF
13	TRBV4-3	CASSQDTDYGYTF
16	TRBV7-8	CASSLGGSSGSYEQYF
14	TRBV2	CASRLEGESYGYTF
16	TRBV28	CASRPAGQGDNQPQHF
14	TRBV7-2	CASSLVSGEHTIYF
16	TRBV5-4	CASSSAGRGSGDTQYF
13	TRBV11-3	CASSLGISYEQYF
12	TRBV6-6	CASSYSKPEAFF
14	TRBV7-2	CASRSGRTNTEAFF
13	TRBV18	CASSEEVRQEQYF
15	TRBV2	CASSETRAAGTGYTF
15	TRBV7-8	CASSLETGNTGELFF